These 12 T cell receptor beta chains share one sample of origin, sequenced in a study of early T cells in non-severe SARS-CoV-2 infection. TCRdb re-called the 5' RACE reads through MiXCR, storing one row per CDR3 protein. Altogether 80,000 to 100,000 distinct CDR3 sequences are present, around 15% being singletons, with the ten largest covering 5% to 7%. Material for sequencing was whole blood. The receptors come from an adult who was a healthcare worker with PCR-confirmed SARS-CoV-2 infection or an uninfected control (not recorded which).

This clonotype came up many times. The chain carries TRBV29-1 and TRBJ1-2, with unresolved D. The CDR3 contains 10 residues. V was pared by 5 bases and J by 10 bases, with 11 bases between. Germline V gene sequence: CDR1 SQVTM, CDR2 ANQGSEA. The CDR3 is CSVSASDYTF. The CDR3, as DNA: TGCAGCGTTAGCGCATCCGACTACACCTTC.

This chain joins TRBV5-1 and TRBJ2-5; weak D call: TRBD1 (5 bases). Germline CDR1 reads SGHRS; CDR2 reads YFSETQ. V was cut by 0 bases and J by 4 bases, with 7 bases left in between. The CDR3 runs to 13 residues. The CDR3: CASSLAGRETQYF. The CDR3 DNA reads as TGCGCCAGCAGCTTGGCAGGGCGAGAGACCCAGTACTTC.

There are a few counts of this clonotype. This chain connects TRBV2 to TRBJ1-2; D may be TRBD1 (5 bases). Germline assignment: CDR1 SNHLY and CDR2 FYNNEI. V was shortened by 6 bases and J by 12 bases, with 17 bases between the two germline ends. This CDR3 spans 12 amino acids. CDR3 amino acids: CASRIDSLGHTF. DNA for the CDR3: TGTGCCAGCAGAATCGACAGTCTCGGCCACACCTTC.

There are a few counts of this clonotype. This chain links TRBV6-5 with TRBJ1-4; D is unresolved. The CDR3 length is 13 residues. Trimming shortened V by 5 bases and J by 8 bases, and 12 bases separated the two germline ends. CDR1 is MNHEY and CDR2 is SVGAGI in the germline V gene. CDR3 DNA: TGTGCCAGCAGTAGAGTAATTGAGGAAAAACTGTTTTTT. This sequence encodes CASSRVIEEKLFF.

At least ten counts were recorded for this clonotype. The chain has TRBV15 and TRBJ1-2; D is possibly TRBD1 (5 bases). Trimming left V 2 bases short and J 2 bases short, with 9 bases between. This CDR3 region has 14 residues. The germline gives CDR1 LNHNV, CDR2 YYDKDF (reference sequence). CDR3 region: CATSRRGINYGYTF. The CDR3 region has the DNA TGTGCCACCAGCAGAAGGGGAATAAACTATGGCTACACCTTC.

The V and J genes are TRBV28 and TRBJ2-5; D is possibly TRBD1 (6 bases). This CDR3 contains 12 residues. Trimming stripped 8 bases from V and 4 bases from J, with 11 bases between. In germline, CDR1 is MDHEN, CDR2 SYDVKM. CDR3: CASLQGPETQYF. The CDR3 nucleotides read TGTGCCAGCTTGCAGGGGCCAGAGACCCAGTACTTC.

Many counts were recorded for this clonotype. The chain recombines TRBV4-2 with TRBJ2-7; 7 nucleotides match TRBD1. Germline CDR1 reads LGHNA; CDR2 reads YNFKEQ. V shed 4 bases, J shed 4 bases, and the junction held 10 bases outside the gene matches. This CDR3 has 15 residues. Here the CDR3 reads CASSRDRAPSYEQYF. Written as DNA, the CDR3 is TGTGCCAGCAGCCGAGACAGGGCGCCTTCTTACGAGCAGTACTTC.

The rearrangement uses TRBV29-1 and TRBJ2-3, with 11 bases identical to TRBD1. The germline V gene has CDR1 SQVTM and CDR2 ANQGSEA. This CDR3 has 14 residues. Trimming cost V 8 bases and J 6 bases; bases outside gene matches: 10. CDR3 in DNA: TGCAGCTCGAAGGGAGGACAGGGGGCCGATACGCAGTATTTT. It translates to CSSKGGQGADTQYF.

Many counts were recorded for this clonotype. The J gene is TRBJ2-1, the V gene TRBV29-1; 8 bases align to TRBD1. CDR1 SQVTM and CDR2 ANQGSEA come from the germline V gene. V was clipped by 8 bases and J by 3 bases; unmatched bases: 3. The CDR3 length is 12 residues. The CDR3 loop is CSSQGGYNEQFF. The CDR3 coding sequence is TGCAGCTCACAGGGGGGCTACAATGAGCAGTTCTTC.

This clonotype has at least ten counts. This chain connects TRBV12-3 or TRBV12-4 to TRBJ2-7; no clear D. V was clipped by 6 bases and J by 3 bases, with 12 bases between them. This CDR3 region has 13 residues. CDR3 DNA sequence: TGTGCCAGCAGGAGAGACACTTACTACGAGCAGTACTTC. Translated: CASRRDTYYEQYF.

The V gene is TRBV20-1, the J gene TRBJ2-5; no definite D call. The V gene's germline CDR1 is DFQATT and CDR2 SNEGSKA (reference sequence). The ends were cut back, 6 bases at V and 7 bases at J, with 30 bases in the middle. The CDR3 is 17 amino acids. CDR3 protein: CSAHGVSLTSHSGTQYF. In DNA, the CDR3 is TGCAGTGCACATGGGGTATCCCTCACGAGTCATTCTGGGACCCAGTACTTC.

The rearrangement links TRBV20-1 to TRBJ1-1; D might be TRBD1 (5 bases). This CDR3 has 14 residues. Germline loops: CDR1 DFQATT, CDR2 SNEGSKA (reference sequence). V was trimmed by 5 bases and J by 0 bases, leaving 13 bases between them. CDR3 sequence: CSADPGLMNTEAFF. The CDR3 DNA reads TGCAGTGCTGACCCAGGGTTGATGAACACTGAAGCTTTCTTT.